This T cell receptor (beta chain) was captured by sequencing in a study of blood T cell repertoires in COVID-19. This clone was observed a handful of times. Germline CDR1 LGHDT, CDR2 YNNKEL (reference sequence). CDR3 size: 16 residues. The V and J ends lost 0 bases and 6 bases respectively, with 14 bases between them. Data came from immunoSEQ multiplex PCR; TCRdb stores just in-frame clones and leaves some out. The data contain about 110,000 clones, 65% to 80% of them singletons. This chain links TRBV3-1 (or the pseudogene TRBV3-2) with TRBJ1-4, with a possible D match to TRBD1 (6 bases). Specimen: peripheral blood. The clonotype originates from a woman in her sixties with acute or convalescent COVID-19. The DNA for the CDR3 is TGTGCCAGCAGCCAAGATGGGGATCCAGGGGATGAAAAACTGTTTTTT. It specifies CASSQDGDPGDEKLFF.